The subject of this entry is one T cell receptor (beta chain). Its antigen is not identified. This entry belongs to a study of T cell responses to AZD1222 COVID-19 vaccine. Study-level results: Baseline serology detected seropositivity in only six or seven AZD1222 recipients.

TCRdb's copy holds only in-frame clones and misses some; the assay was immunoSEQ multiplex PCR. This table has about 150,000 clones, 85% to 95% appearing once. The sequences come from peripheral blood, collected on day 0 of AZD1222 vaccination. The sequence was collected from an adult in good health.

CDR3 nucleotides: TGTGCCAGCAGTTACGCCACACATTATGGCTACACCTTC. Residues: CASSYATHYGYTF. This chain links TRBV6-2 or TRBV6-3 with TRBJ1-2, with D uncertain. The CDR3 consists of 13 residues. Germline V CDR1 and CDR2: MNHEY, SVGEGT. Trimming cost V 2 bases and J 5 bases, with 9 bases left between them.